These T cell receptor beta chains were read from a single sample in a study of blood T cell repertoires in COVID-19. Clones were read by immunoSEQ multiplex PCR, and TCRdb kept only the in-frame ones, dropping some. The data contain 100,000 to 120,000 clones, under 75% of them singletons. Sequences were obtained from peripheral blood. These receptor sequences come from a woman aged 60-75 years with acute or convalescent COVID-19. Each CDR3 is given with its conserved first and last residue. Fields, in order: J gene, V gene, clone size, D gene, CDR3 DNA, CDR3 protein. The D gene is left open where the match is weak. Clone size is stated in some rows and not others, as once, few, many or a class when expanded.

TRBJ1-6	TRBV11-2	few	-	TGTGCCAGCAGCTTAGACCAGGGGTTTGGGTCACCCCTCCACTTT	CASSLDQGFGSPLHF
TRBJ1-1	TRBV30	few	-	TGTGCCTGGAGTGTATCGGTAACTGAAGCTTTCTTT	CAWSVSVTEAFF
TRBJ1-1	TRBV4-1	-	-	TGCGCCAGCAGCCATGGAGCAGGGTCCACTGAAGCTTTCTTT	CASSHGAGSTEAFF
TRBJ2-7	TRBV24-1	-	-	TGTGCCACCAGACAGGGAAACTACGAGCAGTACTTC	CATRQGNYEQYF
TRBJ1-2	TRBV9	-	-	TGTGCCAGCAGCGGCCTCGTGGGGGCTGGCTACACCTTC	CASSGLVGAGYTF
TRBJ1-2	TRBV5-4	-	-	TGTGCCAGCAGCTTCCAGGGCAGGGACTATGGCTACACCTTC	CASSFQGRDYGYTF
TRBJ2-7	TRBV19	many	-	TGTGCCAGTAGTATACGTTGGGGCGGTAACTCCTACGAGCAGTACTTC	CASSIRWGGNSYEQYF
TRBJ2-3	TRBV19	-	TRBD1	TGTGCCAGTAGTATAGGACAGGGTGGCGCAGATACGCAGTATTTT	CASSIGQGGADTQYF
TRBJ2-3	TRBV6-6	-	-	TGTGCCAGCCAGTCTAGCACAGATACGCAGTATTTT	CASQSSTDTQYF
TRBJ1-3	TRBV6-5	-	-	TGTGCCAGCAGAATGGACACGAGCTCTGGAAACACCATATATTTT	CASRMDTSSGNTIYF
TRBJ1-2	TRBV2	few	-	TGTGCCAGCAGTGACCAGGGGTTCAGTGGCTACACCTTC	CASSDQGFSGYTF
TRBJ1-5	TRBV19	-	-	TGTGCCAGTAATGGGGACACGGTTTTTGATCAGCCCCAGCATTTT	CASNGDTVFDQPQHF
TRBJ2-4	TRBV3-1/TRBV3-2	-	TRBD2	TGTGCCAGCAGCCGCCGGGGGGAAAATCGAAACATTCAGTACTTC	CASSRRGENRNIQYF
TRBJ2-5	TRBV7-9	few	-	TGTGCCAGCAGCTTAGGACAGGGACGGAGGGCCCAGTACTTC	CASSLGQGRRAQYF
TRBJ1-2	TRBV2	-	-	TGTGCCAGCAGCCTCGGGACAAATTTTGGCTACACCTTC	CASSLGTNFGYTF
TRBJ1-2	TRBV7-9	many	TRBD1	TGTGCCAGCAGCTTCGACAGGGGGCGGAGAGGCTACACCTTC	CASSFDRGRRGYTF
TRBJ2-5	TRBV4-1	-	TRBD2	TGCGCCAGCAGCCAAGACGGGACTAGCGGAGAGACCCAGTACTTC	CASSQDGTSGETQYF
TRBJ2-1	TRBV19	-	TRBD2	TGTGCCAGTAGGACCCAATTTGGGGGGGACAATGAGCAGTTCTTC	CASRTQFGGDNEQFF
TRBJ1-2	TRBV30	many	-	TGTGCCTGGCGACGGGGGTTAGGGTATGGCTACACCTTC	CAWRRGLGYGYTF
TRBJ2-1	TRBV4-3	-	TRBD1	TGCGCCAGCAGCCAAGATCACAGGGGGCTAGGTAATGAGCAGTTCTTC	CASSQDHRGLGNEQFF